The present T cell receptor beta chain was sequenced within a study of blood T cells in healthy people across ages. Total RNA, at least 5 micrograms per sample, came from PBMCs. General observations from the study: Naive CD4+ cell counts and diversity both ran higher in long-lived than in aged donors.

This clonotype appeared a few times. The antigen is not known. Sample-barcoded 5' priming and a J-beta primer mix drove a second PCR of roughly 6 to 12 cycles. Every individual sample yielded 2.5 million or more paired-end reads (each containing CDR3). One entry per CDR3 protein, called by TCRdb with MiXCR from the 5' RACE reads. The sample lists 700,000 to 1,000,000 distinct CDR3 sequences, approximately 44% seen once, with roughly 18% in the top ten. The TCR was taken from a man between 60 and 70 years old in good health. What was sequenced was blood.

CDR3 protein: CASSLGALGNEQFF. In nucleotides, the CDR3 is TGTGCCAGCAGCTTAGGAGCGCTTGGGAATGAGCAGTTCTTC. This rearrangement joins TRBV7-2 to TRBJ2-1, with unresolved D. The germline gives CDR1 SGHTA, CDR2 FQGNSA. Between the trimmed V and J ends, which lost 1 base and 7 bases, there was a span of 11 bases. The CDR3 extends over 14 amino acids. Drawing the rest from reference TRBV7-2 and TRBJ2-1, the complete variable domain is GAGVSQSPSNKVTEKGKDVELRCDPISGHTALYWYRQSLGQGLEFLIYFQGNSAPDKSGLPSDRFSAERTGGSVSTLTIQRTQQEDSAVYLCASSLGALGNEQFFGPGTRLTVL.